This T cell receptor beta chain was sequenced for a study of OX40 agonist ivuxolimab in advanced cancers. Overall study results and limits: At 0.1 to 3.0 mg/kg and by week 6, CD4+ and CD8+ T cells in the blood had expanded clonally. Several nonresponders also turned out to have low normalized T-cell clonal expansion.

Sequencing used immunoSEQ multiplex PCR; TCRdb keeps in-frame clones, though not all of them. Of tens of thousands of clones listed, roughly nine tenths are singletons. As concerns this clone: The antigen remains undetermined.

The CDR3 length is 14 residues. The junction had 7 bases not matched to a gene; V was cut back by 2 bases and J by 7 bases. Germline CDR1 is MNHNY and CDR2 is SVGAGI (reference sequence). This clonotype was sampled from an adult with an advanced solid tumor such as melanoma, head and neck, liver or kidney cancer. The chain carries TRBV6-6 and TRBJ1-2; 7 nucleotides align to TRBD1. Sequenced material: CD4+ or CD8+ T cells sorted from blood, taken in a trial of the OX40 agonist ivuxolimab. The CDR3 nucleotides read TGTGCCAGCAGTTACCAACAGGGGTCCTCTGGCTACACCTTC. Residues: CASSYQQGSSGYTF.